Described below is a single TCR beta chain sequence and its context. Antigen specificity is unknown. J gave up 6 bases and V 6 bases, and 10 bases lay outside the gene matches. The CDR3 length is 14 residues. CDR1 is SGHTA and CDR2 is FQGNSA in the germline V gene. TCRdb called the RT-PCR reads again in MiXCR, with one record for every CDR3 protein. The sample lists a few hundred thousand distinct CDR3 sequences; approximately 7.3% were seen once. This record belongs to a study of response to subunit inactivated influenza vaccine. Notes on the study in general: The authors put forward the suggestion that each seasonal influenza vaccination may bring in only a limited number of new T cells.

V and J are TRBV7-2 and TRBJ1-1, with 7 bases that match TRBD1. Sequenced material: PBMCs from blood, taken about 24 months after vaccination. This TCR derives from a man aged 50 to 69 who received an inactivated influenza vaccine. The CDR3: CASRLDRVPSEAFF. Here the CDR3 DNA reads TGTGCCAGCAGACTAGACAGGGTGCCCTCTGAAGCTTTCTTT.